Below, 15 T cell receptor beta chains from the same sample are listed, as sequenced in a study of OX40 agonist ivuxolimab in advanced cancers. The method behind the library was the immunoSEQ multiplex PCR assay. TCRdb took over this immuneACCESS table, retaining in-frame rearrangements with V and J assigned. Such tables are incomplete; in checked studies, under half of the missing clones stem from an unresolved V gene, and the remainder is unexplained. Present in this sample are around 56,000 clones, around 90% of which were seen just once. Clones ranked in the top ten supply 11% of the sample. The source material was CD4+ or CD8+ T cells sorted from blood, sampled in a trial of the OX40 agonist ivuxolimab. These receptors were collected from an adult with an advanced solid tumor such as melanoma, head and neck, liver or kidney cancer.

The gene calls are TRBV7-3 and TRBJ2-1; 11 bases agree with TRBD2. This CDR3 has 19 residues. V shed 5 bases and J 7 bases; nucleotides not matched to a gene: 19. The germline gives CDR1 SGHTA, CDR2 FQGTGA. The CDR3 spells CASSEGLAGTAPPANEQFF. Written as DNA, the CDR3 is TGTGCCAGCAGCGAAGGACTAGCGGGCACGGCCCCCCCCGCGAATGAGCAGTTCTTC. Based on the CDR3 plus reference TRBV7-3 and TRBJ2-1, the full variable domain is GAGVSQTPSNKVTEKGKYVELRCDPISGHTALYWYRQSLGQGPEFLIYFQGTGAADDSGLPNDRFFAVRPEGSVSTLKIQRTERGDSAVYLCASSEGLAGTAPPANEQFFGPGTRLTVL.

V usage is TRBV7-8 and J usage is TRBJ2-1; TRBD1 matches 10 bases. Trimming took 2 bases from V and 7 from J; bases not matched to a gene: 8. Looked up from germline, CDR1 is SGHVS and CDR2 is FQNEAQ. The CDR3 totals 16 residues. The CDR3 reads CASSLPPGQGLNEQFF. In nucleotides, the CDR3 is TGTGCCAGCAGCTTACCTCCGGGACAGGGGTTGAATGAGCAGTTCTTC.

The rearrangement links TRBV7-6 to TRBJ2-5, with D unclear. V shed 5 bases and J shed 2 bases, with 3 bases lying between them. Germline CDR1 and CDR2: SGHVS and FNYEAQ. This CDR3 has 11 residues. This CDR3 is CASSIQETQYF. The CDR3, as DNA: TGTGCCAGCAGCATACAAGAGACCCAGTACTTC.

This chain joins TRBV7-9 and TRBJ1-1; D remains ambiguous. The CDR3 consists of 15 residues. Germline lookup yields CDR1 SEHNR and CDR2 FQNEAQ (reference sequence). V shed 0 bases and J shed 1 base, with 9 bases lying between them. The CDR3 loop reads CASSLAQAGNTEAFF. CDR3 nucleotides: TGTGCCAGCAGCTTAGCGCAGGCCGGGAACACTGAAGCTTTCTTT.

V is TRBV5-4 and J is TRBJ1-1; 10 bases map to TRBD1. V dropped 4 bases and J dropped 7; count of bases not matched to a gene: 7. The CDR3 spans 14 residues. Germline assignment: CDR1 SGHNT and CDR2 YYREEE (reference sequence). The CDR3 DNA follows: TGTGCCAGCAGCCCGGGACAGGGGTTCGGTGAAGCTTTCTTT. It yields the protein CASSPGQGFGEAFF.

The gene calls are TRBV10-3 and TRBJ1-1, with a possible D match to TRBD1 (5 bases). Germline V CDR1 and CDR2: ENHRY, SYGVKD. The CDR3 spans 14 residues. The V and J ends lost 4 bases and 5 bases respectively, with 14 bases between them. The CDR3 reads CAISVGGVWTEAFF. As DNA, the CDR3 is TGTGCCATCAGTGTGGGGGGAGTGTGGACTGAAGCTTTCTTT.

This clone has only one observation. The chain employs TRBV10-1 and TRBJ1-2, with TRBD1 identical over 7 bases. Germline lookup yields CDR1 WNHNN and CDR2 SYGVQD (reference sequence). V was clipped by 5 bases and J by 5 bases; unmatched bases: 14. The CDR3 length is 16 residues. CDR3 sequence reads: CASSSDPGTAVYGYTF. CDR3 DNA sequence: TGCGCCAGCAGTTCAGATCCCGGGACAGCTGTTTATGGCTACACCTTC.

This rearrangement joins TRBV30 to TRBJ2-5; D remains unclear. V gave up 3 bases and J gave up 5 bases, with 19 bases separating them. Germline V gene data show CDR1 as GTSNPN and CDR2 as SVGIG (reference sequence). The CDR3 runs to 15 residues. The CDR3 DNA is TGTGCCTGGAGCCCACGGATGGCCATCTCGGAGACCCAGTACTTC. This translates into CAWSPRMAISETQYF.

The chain carries TRBV7-3 and TRBJ2-1, with a weak D call TRBD2 (5 bases). V was shortened by 5 bases and J by 7 bases, with 12 bases between the two germline ends. Germline V gene sequence: CDR1 SGHTA, CDR2 FQGTGA. The CDR3 is 13 residues long. The CDR3 spells CASSLYGLNEQFF. As DNA, the CDR3 is TGTGCCAGCAGCCTATACGGACTTAATGAGCAGTTCTTC.

The chain has TRBV9 and TRBJ2-1; TRBD2 matches at 11 bases. Germline CDR1 and CDR2: SGDLS and YYNGEE. The V segment lost 0 bases and the J segment 10 bases; nucleotides outside the gene matches: 9. CDR3 length: 16 residues. In DNA, the CDR3 is TGTGCCAGCAGCGTAGGAACTAGCGGGAGATTGGGGGAGCAGTTCTTC. It translates to CASSVGTSGRLGEQFF.

CDR3 residues: CASSPMSEAFF. In DNA form, the CDR3 reads TGTGCCAGCAGCCCGATGTCTGAAGCTTTCTTT. The rearrangement joins TRBV27 to TRBJ1-1; unclear D gene. V dropped 6 bases and J dropped 6 bases, with 8 bases sitting between them. Germline V gene data show CDR1 as MNHEY and CDR2 as SMNVEV (reference sequence). The CDR3 contains 11 residues.

J is TRBJ2-7 and V is TRBV30, with D perhaps assigned TRBD1 or TRBD2 (5 bases each). The CDR3 extends over 13 amino acids. Trimming took off 1 base at V and 3 bases at J, with 10 bases between the two ends. Per the germline V gene, CDR1 is GTSNPN and CDR2 is SVGIG (reference sequence). The CDR3 DNA sequence: TGTGCCTGGAGTGGACGGGGCGGCTACGAGCAGTACTTC. As protein: CAWSGRGGYEQYF.

The V call is TRBV6-1, the J call TRBJ2-7; no clear D. Trimming stripped 4 bases from V and 1 base from J, with 8 bases between. Germline V lookup: CDR1 MNHNS, CDR2 SASEGT. This CDR3 contains 13 residues. In DNA form, the CDR3 reads TGTGCCAGCAGTGGAACAGCTTCCTACGAGCAGTACGTC. Protein product: CASSGTASYEQYV.

This clone is medium-sized (0.01 to 0.1%) by share. The chain links TRBV4-2 to TRBJ1-2; tentatively, D is TRBD1 (5 bases). In germline, CDR1 is LGHNA, CDR2 YNFKEQ. Deletions cut 1 base from V and 6 bases from J, with 12 bases between. This CDR3 comprises 14 residues. For the CDR3, the DNA is TGTGCCAGCAGCCAAGCCGGGGGGACTCATGGCTACACCTTC. It specifies CASSQAGGTHGYTF.

This clone was seen only a few times. This rearrangement joins TRBV4-2 to TRBJ2-3; D possibly corresponds to TRBD2 (5 bases). Germline loops: CDR1 LGHNA, CDR2 YNFKEQ. This CDR3 is built from 16 residues. V gave up 0 bases and J gave up 9 bases, with 19 bases separating them. CDR3 DNA: TGTGCCAGCAGCCAAGATCGGGGAGACTCCCCAGGCACGCAGTATTTT. It specifies CASSQDRGDSPGTQYF.